Detailed here is one T cell receptor (beta chain). What it binds is unknown. Clones were read by immunoSEQ multiplex PCR, and TCRdb kept only the in-frame ones, dropping some. The repertoire holds 150,000 to 200,000 clones, with 70% to 90% as singletons. The data were taken from a study of T cell responses to AZD1222 COVID-19 vaccine. General observations from the study: Nearly half of the spike-specific TCRs reportedly recognize variant regions that carry no mutations.

Trimming removed 5 bases from V and 3 bases from J; junction bases left unmatched: 3. Germline-derived CDR1 and CDR2 are SGHAT and FQNNGV. The CDR3 length is 13 residues. This chain links TRBV11-2 with TRBJ2-7, with 8 bases that match TRBD2. This sample comprised peripheral blood, obtained 28 days after the second dose of the MenACWY control vaccine. The clonotype was recovered from an adult who received the MenACWY meningococcal vaccine as a control. The CDR3 reads CASSPGLVYEQYF. CDR3 DNA sequence: TGTGCCAGCAGCCCGGGACTAGTCTACGAGCAGTACTTC.